Each of the 20 T cell receptor beta chains below was sequenced from the same sample in a study of blood T cells in healthy people across ages (dated by TCRdb to the mid-2010s). Preparation of the library involved 5' RACE. Sequenced on an Illumina HiSeq 2500. A second PCR of roughly 7 to 12 cycles was performed with a sample-barcoded 5' primer and a J-beta primer mix. TCRdb cleaned the public reads at Q25 with fastp, built clones with MiXCR and kept in-frame beta chains. Each record represents a unique CDR3 protein, reported with the most common genes and DNA among its rows. The sample contains fewer than 700,000 distinct CDR3 sequences, under 55% of them found a single time. The top ten hold under 30% of the sample. The material sequenced was blood. Receptor source: an older man in good health.

This clonotype was seen ten or more times. This rearrangement joins TRBV6-6 to TRBJ2-1; 11 nucleotides align to TRBD2. Germline CDR1 MNHNY, CDR2 SVGAGI (reference sequence). This CDR3 region has 14 residues. V was pared by 8 bases and J by 7 bases, with 7 bases of the junction left unmatched. The CDR3 nucleotides read TGTGCCAGCCGTCCGACTAGCGGGGAAAATGAGCAGTTCTTC. It is translated as CASRPTSGENEQFF.

This clonotype was seen at least ten times. The rearrangement links TRBV20-1 to TRBJ2-7, with TRBD1 matching over 9 bases. The J segment lost 5 bases and the V segment lost 6 bases, leaving 5 bases of the junction unmatched. Looked up from germline, CDR1 is DFQATT and CDR2 is SNEGSKA (reference sequence). This CDR3 spans 12 amino acids. The CDR3 spells CSADRGFDEQYF. The CDR3 DNA sequence: TGCAGTGCGGACAGGGGATTCGACGAGCAGTACTTC.

This clonotype has a count of ten or more. The chain links TRBV6-1 to TRBJ2-3; no firm D call. CDR1 and CDR2 (germline): MNHNS, SASEGT. V lost 5 bases to trimming and J lost 3 bases, with 24 bases between them. The CDR3 has 18 residues. This CDR3 is CASSPPGLRSLGTDTQYF. CDR3 in DNA: TGTGCCAGCAGTCCCCCGGGCTTGAGGAGTCTGGGTACAGATACGCAGTATTTT.

The chain links TRBV6-5 to TRBJ2-5; 7 nucleotides agree with TRBD2. Germline V gene data show CDR1 as MNHEY and CDR2 as SVGAGI. V lost 6 bases, J lost 2 bases, and 6 bases stayed unmatched. The CDR3 is 14 residues long. The CDR3 loop reads CASSWGLQQETQYF. CDR3 in DNA: TGTGCCAGCAGCTGGGGACTACAACAAGAGACCCAGTACTTC.

This chain links TRBV12-3 or TRBV12-4 with TRBJ2-7; the D gene is possibly TRBD1 (5 bases). The J call is uncertain, as TRBJ2-5 better fits the DNA end. The CDR3 covers 15 residues. For the CDR3, the DNA is TGTGCCAGCAGTTTACTCGGGCGCCCCCAGGGGACCCAGTACTTC. This translates into CASSLLGRPQGTQYF.

The rearrangement joins TRBV7-2 to TRBJ2-2, with TRBD2 as a possible D gene (5 bases). V lost 7 bases and J 1 base, leaving 16 bases between the germline ends. Germline V gene sequence: CDR1 SGHTA, CDR2 FQGNSA. The CDR3 extends over 16 amino acids. CDR3 loop: CASTREEQMNTGELFF. Here the CDR3 DNA reads TGTGCCAGCACCCGGGAAGAGCAGATGAACACCGGGGAGCTGTTTTTT.

This clonotype occurred once. The rearrangement uses TRBV25-1 and TRBJ1-2, with D perhaps TRBD1 (6 bases). V dropped 10 bases and J dropped 0 bases, with 12 bases sitting between them. This CDR3 contains 13 residues. CDR1 is MGHDK and CDR2 is SYGVNS in the germline V gene. The CDR3 loop is CATRTEANYGYTF. The CDR3 DNA follows: TGTGCCACTAGGACAGAGGCTAACTATGGCTACACCTTC.

The chain combines TRBV5-1 with TRBJ2-1, with 7 bases identical to TRBD2. V lost 1 base and J lost 6; bases outside the gene matches: 10. Germline V gives CDR1 SGHRS, CDR2 YFSETQ. The CDR3 extends over 16 amino acids. CDR3 coding DNA: TGCGCCAGCAGCTTGTGGGGGGGACTTCCCGTCAATGAGCAGTTCTTC. Amino acids: CASSLWGGLPVNEQFF.

This clonotype was observed a few times. This chain links TRBV7-9 with TRBJ1-1; D ambiguous. V dropped 5 bases and J dropped 1 base, with 14 bases sitting between them. Germline V lookup: CDR1 SEHNR, CDR2 FQNEAQ (reference sequence). The CDR3 has 15 amino acids. This CDR3 is CASSPRRTENTEAFF. The DNA for the CDR3 is TGTGCCAGCAGCCCTAGACGGACGGAGAACACTGAAGCTTTCTTT.

The rearrangement links TRBV5-1 to TRBJ2-1; 10 bases align to TRBD1. The CDR3 extends over 15 amino acids. CDR1 is SGHRS, CDR2 YFSETQ, per germline. The J segment lost 2 bases and the V segment lost 4 bases, leaving 3 bases of the junction unmatched. The CDR3 DNA is TGCGCCAGCAGCGCGACAGGGGGCCCCTACAATGAGCAGTTCTTC. This gives the protein CASSATGGPYNEQFF.

The rearrangement joins TRBV5-1 to TRBJ2-3; 9 bases are a match to TRBD1. The germline V gene has CDR1 SGHRS and CDR2 YFSETQ. Germline trimming cut 5 bases from V and 2 bases from J; bases unmatched to any gene: 15. The CDR3 totals 18 residues. DNA for the CDR3: TGCGCCAGCAGGTTTACGGCCAGGACAGGGGTCTTCACAGATACGCAGTATTTT. Its protein product is CASRFTARTGVFTDTQYF.

This clonotype has more than one count but fewer than ten. The CDR3 spells CASSFHRSISSYEQYF. The CDR3 DNA reads TGTGCCAGCAGCTTCCACAGGTCTATTAGCTCCTACGAGCAGTACTTC. The rearrangement uses TRBV7-9 and TRBJ2-7; weak D call: TRBD1 (5 bases). Trimming cost V 3 bases and J 0 bases, with 15 bases left between them. The germline gives CDR1 SEHNR, CDR2 FQNEAQ (reference sequence). There are 16 residues in the CDR3.

This clonotype was detected only once. The chain is built from TRBV20-1 and TRBJ2-1; 8 nucleotides align to TRBD1. The J segment lost 5 bases and the V segment lost 1 base, leaving 4 bases of the junction unmatched. Germline V gene sequence: CDR1 DFQATT, CDR2 SNEGSKA (reference sequence). This CDR3 region has 14 residues. The DNA for the CDR3 is TGCAGTGCTAGAGTGGGACAGGCTGACAATGAGCAGTTCTTC. Its protein product is CSARVGQADNEQFF.

The J gene is TRBJ2-7, the V gene TRBV12-3 or TRBV12-4, with D tentatively TRBD1 or TRBD2 (7 bases each). The ends were cut back, 5 bases at V and 7 bases at J, with 21 bases in the middle. The length of the CDR3 is 15 residues. The CDR3 coding sequence is TGTGCCAGCAGTCCAGGGGGGGCGAATAATGATGAGCAGTACTTC. Its protein product is CASSPGGANNDEQYF.

This chain joins TRBV6-2 or TRBV6-3 and TRBJ2-3; 13 bases fit TRBD2. The CDR3 covers 16 residues. The trim removed 6 bases at V and 1 base at J, leaving 4 bases unmatched. Germline lookup yields CDR1 MNHEY and CDR2 SVGEGT. The CDR3 reads CASRKGTSGGTDTQYF. The CDR3 coding sequence is TGTGCCAGCAGGAAAGGGACTAGCGGGGGCACAGATACGCAGTATTTT.

This chain uses TRBV11-2 with TRBJ2-4; D remains ambiguous. Looked up from germline, CDR1 is SGHAT and CDR2 is FQNNGV. The CDR3 length is 15 residues. Trimming left V 2 bases short and J 0 bases short, with 8 bases between. The CDR3 protein is CASSLRGIAKNIQYF. CDR3 nucleotide sequence: TGTGCCAGCAGCTTACGAGGAATAGCCAAAAACATTCAGTACTTC.

This chain uses TRBV15 with TRBJ1-6, with D possibly TRBD1 on 6 matching bases. V was trimmed by 3 bases and J by 9 bases, leaving 9 bases between them. The germline V gene has CDR1 LNHNV and CDR2 YYDKDF (reference sequence). The CDR3 length is 13 residues. CDR3 amino acids: CATSSQGSSPLHF. The CDR3 DNA is TGTGCCACCAGCAGCCAGGGGAGTTCACCCCTCCACTTT. The full variable domain, with the rest looked up from reference TRBV15 and TRBJ1-6, is DAMVIQNPRYQVTQFGKPVTLSCSQTLNHNVMYWYQQKSSQAPKLLFHYYDKDFNNEADTPDNFQSRRPNTSFCFLDIRSPGLGDTAMYLCATSSQGSSPLHFGNGTRLTVT.

The chain employs TRBV7-2 and TRBJ2-1, with TRBD1 identical over 10 bases. The germline CDR1 and CDR2 sequences are SGHTA and FQGNSA. With V trimmed by 2 bases and J by 4 bases, 14 bases remained unmatched. The CDR3 consists of 19 residues. The CDR3, as DNA: TGTGCCAGCAGCTTATGGAGGGGTTGGGGGACAGGGGATTACAATGAGCAGTTCTTC. Protein product: CASSLWRGWGTGDYNEQFF.

The chain recombines TRBV29-1 with TRBJ1-1, with a tentative D call TRBD1 (5 bases). This CDR3 is 12 amino acids long. Germline CDR1 and CDR2: SQVTM and ANQGSEA. Trimming shortened V by 7 bases and J by 2 bases, and 11 bases separated the two germline ends. CDR3 sequence (DNA): TGCAGCGCCAGGGACCTTAACACTGAAGCTTTCTTT. Protein: CSARDLNTEAFF.

This chain joins TRBV24-1 and TRBJ2-3, with D maybe TRBD1 (5 bases). V lost 3 bases to trimming and J lost 5 bases, with 14 bases between them. CDR3 size: 15 residues. In germline, CDR1 is KGHDR, CDR2 SFDVKD. The CDR3 bases are TGTGCCACCAGTGATGCGACAGTCGAGGTAGATACGCAGTATTTT. Translating it yields CATSDATVEVDTQYF.